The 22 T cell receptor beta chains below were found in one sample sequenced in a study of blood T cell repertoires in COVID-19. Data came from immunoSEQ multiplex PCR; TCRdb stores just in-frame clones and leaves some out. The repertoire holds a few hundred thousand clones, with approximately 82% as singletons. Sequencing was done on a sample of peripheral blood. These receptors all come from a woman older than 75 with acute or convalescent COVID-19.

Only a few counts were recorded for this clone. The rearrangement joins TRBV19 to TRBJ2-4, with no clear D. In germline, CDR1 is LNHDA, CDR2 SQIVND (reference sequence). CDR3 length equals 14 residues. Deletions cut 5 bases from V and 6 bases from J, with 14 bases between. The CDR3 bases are TGTGCCAGTAGTGCCCCACCGCCCGGAAACATTCAGTACTTC. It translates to CASSAPPPGNIQYF.

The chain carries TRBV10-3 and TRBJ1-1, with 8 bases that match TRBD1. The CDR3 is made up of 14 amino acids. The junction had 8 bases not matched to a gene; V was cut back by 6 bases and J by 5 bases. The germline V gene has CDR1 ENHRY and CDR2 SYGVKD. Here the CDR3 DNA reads TGTGCCATCAGCCTCGGACAGGGAGAAACTGAAGCTTTCTTT. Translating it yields CAISLGQGETEAFF.

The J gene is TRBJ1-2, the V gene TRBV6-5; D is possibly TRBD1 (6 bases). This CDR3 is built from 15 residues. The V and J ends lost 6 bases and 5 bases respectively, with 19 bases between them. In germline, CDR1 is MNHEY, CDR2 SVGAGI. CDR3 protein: CASRKTQGIGYGYTF. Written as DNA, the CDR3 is TGTGCCAGCAGAAAAACACAGGGAATCGGATATGGCTACACCTTC.

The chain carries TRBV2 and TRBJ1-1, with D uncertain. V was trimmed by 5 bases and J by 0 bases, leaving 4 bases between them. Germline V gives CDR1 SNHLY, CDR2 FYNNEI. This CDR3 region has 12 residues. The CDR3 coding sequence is TGTGCCAGCAGTAAGCTGAACACTGAAGCTTTCTTT. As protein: CASSKLNTEAFF.

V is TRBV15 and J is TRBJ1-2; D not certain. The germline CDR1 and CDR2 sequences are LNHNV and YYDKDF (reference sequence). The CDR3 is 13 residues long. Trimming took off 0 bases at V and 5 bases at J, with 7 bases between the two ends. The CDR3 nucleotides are TGTGCCACCAGCAGAGATGAGTGGTATGGCTACACCTTC. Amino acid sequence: CATSRDEWYGYTF.

Written as DNA, the CDR3 is TGTGCCAGCAGCCAAAACACCGGGACAGGGACGATCGGGGAGCTGTTTTTT. Its protein is CASSQNTGTGTIGELFF. The J gene is TRBJ2-2, the V gene TRBV4-2; 9 bases are shared with TRBD1. The CDR3 is made up of 17 amino acids. With 2 bases clipped from V and 7 bases from J, the junction kept 11 bases outside the gene matches. Germline lookup yields CDR1 LGHNA and CDR2 YNFKEQ.

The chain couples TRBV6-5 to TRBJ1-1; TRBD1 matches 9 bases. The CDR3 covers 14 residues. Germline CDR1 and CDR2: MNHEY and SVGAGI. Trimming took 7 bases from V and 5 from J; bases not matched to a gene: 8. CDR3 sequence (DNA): TGTGCCAGCACCCTGGGACAGGGTTGGACTGAAGCTTTCTTT. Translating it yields CASTLGQGWTEAFF.

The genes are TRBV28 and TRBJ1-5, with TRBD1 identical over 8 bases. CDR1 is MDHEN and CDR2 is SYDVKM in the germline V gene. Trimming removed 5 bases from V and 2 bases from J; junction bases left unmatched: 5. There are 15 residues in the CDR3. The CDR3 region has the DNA TGTGCCAGCAGTACCGGACAGGGACGCAATCAGCCCCAGCATTTT. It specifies CASSTGQGRNQPQHF. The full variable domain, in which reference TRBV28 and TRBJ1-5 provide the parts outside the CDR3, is DVKVTQSSRYLVKRTGEKVFLECVQDMDHENMFWYRQDPGLGLRLIYFSYDVKMKEKGDIPEGYSVSREKKERFSLILESASTNQTSMYLCASSTGQGRNQPQHFGDGTRLSIL.

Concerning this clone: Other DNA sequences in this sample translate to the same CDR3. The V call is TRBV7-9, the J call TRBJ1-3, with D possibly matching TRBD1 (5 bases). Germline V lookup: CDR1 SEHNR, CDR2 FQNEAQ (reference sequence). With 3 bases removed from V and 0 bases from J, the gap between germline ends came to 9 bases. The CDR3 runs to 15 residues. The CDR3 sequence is CASSFGQHSGNTIYF. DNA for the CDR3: TGTGCCAGCAGCTTTGGACAACACTCTGGAAACACCATATATTTT.

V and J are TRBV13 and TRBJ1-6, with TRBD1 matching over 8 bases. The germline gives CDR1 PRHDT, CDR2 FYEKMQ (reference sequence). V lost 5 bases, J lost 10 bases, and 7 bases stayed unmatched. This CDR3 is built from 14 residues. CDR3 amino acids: CASSHGQGQSPLHF. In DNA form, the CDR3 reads TGTGCCAGCAGCCACGGACAGGGTCAATCACCCCTCCACTTT.

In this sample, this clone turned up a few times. The CDR3 is CASSLGGGTGNTIYF. In nucleotides, the CDR3 is TGCGCCAGCAGCTTGGGAGGGGGTACTGGAAACACCATATATTTT. The V call is TRBV5-1, the J call TRBJ1-3; perhaps TRBD1 as D (6 bases). The CDR3 consists of 15 residues. Trimming stripped 0 bases from V and 2 bases from J, with 9 bases between. CDR1 is SGHRS and CDR2 is YFSETQ in the germline V gene.

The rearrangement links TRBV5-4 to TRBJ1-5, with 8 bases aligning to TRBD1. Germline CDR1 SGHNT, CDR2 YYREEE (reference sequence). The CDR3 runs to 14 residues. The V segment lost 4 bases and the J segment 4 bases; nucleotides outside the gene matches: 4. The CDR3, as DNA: TGTGCCAGCAGCGTGGACAGGGCAAATCAGCCCCAGCATTTT. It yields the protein CASSVDRANQPQHF.

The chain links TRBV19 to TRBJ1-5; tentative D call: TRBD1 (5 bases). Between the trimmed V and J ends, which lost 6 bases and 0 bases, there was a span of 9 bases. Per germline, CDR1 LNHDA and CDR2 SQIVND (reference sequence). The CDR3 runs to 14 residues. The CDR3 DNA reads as TGTGCCAGTAGCTTCAGGGATAGCAATCAGCCCCAGCATTTT. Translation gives CASSFRDSNQPQHF.

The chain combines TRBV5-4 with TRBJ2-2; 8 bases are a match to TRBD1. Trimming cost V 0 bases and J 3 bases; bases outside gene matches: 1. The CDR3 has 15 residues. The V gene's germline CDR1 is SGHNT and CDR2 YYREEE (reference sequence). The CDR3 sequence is CASSLVTGDTGELFF. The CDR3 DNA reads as TGTGCCAGCAGCTTGGTGACAGGGGACACCGGGGAGCTGTTTTTT.

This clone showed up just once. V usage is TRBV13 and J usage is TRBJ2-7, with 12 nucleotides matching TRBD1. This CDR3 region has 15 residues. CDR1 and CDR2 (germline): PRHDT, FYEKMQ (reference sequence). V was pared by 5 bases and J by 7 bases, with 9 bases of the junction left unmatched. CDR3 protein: CASSPGTGGAEEQYF. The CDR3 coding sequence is TGTGCCAGCAGCCCCGGGACAGGGGGCGCGGAAGAGCAGTACTTC.

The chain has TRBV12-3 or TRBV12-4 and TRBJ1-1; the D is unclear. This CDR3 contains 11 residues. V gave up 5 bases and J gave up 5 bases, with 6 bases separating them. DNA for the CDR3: TGTGCCAGCAGTGTCCGGACTGAAGCTTTCTTT. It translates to CASSVRTEAFF.

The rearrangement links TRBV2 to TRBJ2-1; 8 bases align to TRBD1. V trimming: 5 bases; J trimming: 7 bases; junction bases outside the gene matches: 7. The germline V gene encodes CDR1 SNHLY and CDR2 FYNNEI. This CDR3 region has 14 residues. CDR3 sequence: CASSLDRVANEQFF. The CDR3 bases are TGTGCCAGCAGTTTGGACAGGGTGGCAAATGAGCAGTTCTTC.

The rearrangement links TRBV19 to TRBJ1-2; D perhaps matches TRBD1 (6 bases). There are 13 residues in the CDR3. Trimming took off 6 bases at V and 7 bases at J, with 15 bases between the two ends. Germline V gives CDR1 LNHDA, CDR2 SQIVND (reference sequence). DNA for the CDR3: TGTGCCAGTAGACAACAGGGAGTGACTGGCTACACCTTC. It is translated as CASRQQGVTGYTF. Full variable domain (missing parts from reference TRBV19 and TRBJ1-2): DGGITQSPKYLFRKEGQNVTLSCEQNLNHDAMYWYRQDPGQGLRLIYYSQIVNDFQKGDIAEGYSVSREKKESFPLTVTSAQKNPTAFYLCASRQQGVTGYTFGSGTRLTVV.

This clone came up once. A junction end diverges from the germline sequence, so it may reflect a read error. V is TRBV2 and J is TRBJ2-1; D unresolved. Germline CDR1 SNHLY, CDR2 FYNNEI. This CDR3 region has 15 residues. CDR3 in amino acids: CASSEEERVGWSAIF. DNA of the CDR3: TGTGCCAGCAGTGAAGAGGAGAGAGTCGGGTGGTCAGCGATCTTC.

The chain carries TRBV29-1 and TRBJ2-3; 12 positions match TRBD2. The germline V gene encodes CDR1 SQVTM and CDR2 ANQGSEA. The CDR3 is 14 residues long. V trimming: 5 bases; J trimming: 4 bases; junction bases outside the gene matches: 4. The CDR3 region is CSVPTSGGSDTQYF. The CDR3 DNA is TGCAGCGTTCCGACTAGCGGGGGATCAGATACGCAGTATTTT.

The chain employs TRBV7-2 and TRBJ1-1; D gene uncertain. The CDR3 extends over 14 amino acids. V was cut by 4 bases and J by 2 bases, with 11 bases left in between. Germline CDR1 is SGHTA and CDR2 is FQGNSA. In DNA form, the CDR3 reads TGTGCCAGCAGCTCGGGCGGGAGTAACACTGAAGCTTTCTTT. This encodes CASSSGGSNTEAFF. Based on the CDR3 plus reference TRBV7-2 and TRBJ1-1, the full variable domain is GAGVSQSPSNKVTEKGKDVELRCDPISGHTALYWYRQSLGQGLEFLIYFQGNSAPDKSGLPSDRFSAERTGGSVSTLTIQRTQQEDSAVYLCASSSGGSNTEAFFGQGTRLTVV.

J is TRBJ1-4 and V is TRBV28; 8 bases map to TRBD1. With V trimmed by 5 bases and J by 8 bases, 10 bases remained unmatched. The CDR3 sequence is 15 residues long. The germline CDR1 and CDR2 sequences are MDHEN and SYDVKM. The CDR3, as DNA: TGTGCCAGCAGTGAGGACAGGGAGGAAGAAGAAAAACTGTTTTTT. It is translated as CASSEDREEEEKLFF.